This T cell receptor beta chain is drawn from a study of blood T cells in healthy people across ages. Study-wide points: It was the long-lived donors that had more naive CD4+ cells and higher diversity than aged donors. The unsorted PBMCs prevented any conclusive comparison of naive versus antigen-experienced cells.

A second PCR of roughly 7 to 11 cycles used a sample-barcoded 5' primer and a J-beta primer mix. TCRdb redid the calling of the 5' RACE reads with MiXCR, one entry per CDR3 protein. Among approximately 730,000 distinct CDR3 sequences listed, 53% were seen once. Comments on this clonotype: Its antigen is not known. The junction departs from the called germline gene at one end, perhaps through a read error.

CDR1 is MRHNA and CDR2 is SNTAGT in the germline V gene. This CDR3 has 14 amino acids. The V gene is TRBV6-4, the J gene TRBJ1-2, with 9 bases matching TRBD1. Sequencing used blood. The origin of this receptor is a man older than 75 in good health. The CDR3 sequence: CAGSDGGQGEGYTF. In DNA form, the CDR3 reads TGTGCCGGCAGTGACGGGGGACAGGGCGAGGGCTACACCTTC.